These 28 T cell receptor beta chains were all obtained from the same sample, sequenced in a study of CD8+ T cells in alopecia areata. Treatment in this sample: oral pan-JAK inhibitor, 5-10 mg twice daily. Sequencing used cDNA as its template, made by extracting RNA and reverse transcribing it. TCRdb keeps only in-frame clones here, not all; method: immunoSEQ multiplex PCR. In the table there are roughly 180,000 clones, 40% to 65% of which are singletons. The specimen comprised CD8+ T cells sorted from blood, sampled at week 24, from a patient treated with tofacitinib. The receptors stem from a human donor with alopecia areata.

The CDR3 loop reads CASSLAGAGNTIYF. CDR3 DNA sequence: TGTGCCAGCAGCTTAGCAGGGGCTGGAAACACCATATATTTT. The gene calls are TRBV7-2 and TRBJ1-3; D is perhaps TRBD1 (5 bases). Germline V gene sequence: CDR1 SGHTA, CDR2 FQGNSA. Trimming cost V 0 bases and J 2 bases, with 5 bases left between them. The CDR3 runs to 14 residues.

The chain recombines TRBV23-1 with TRBJ2-6; 9 bases match TRBD1. TRBV23-1 is an open reading frame whose function is uncertain. This CDR3 contains 16 residues. Trimming cost V 2 bases and J 4 bases; bases outside gene matches: 3. The CDR3 coding sequence is TGCGCCAGCAGTCAACTGGGACAGGGAGGGGCCAACGTCCTGACTTTC. Its protein is CASSQLGQGGANVLTF.

This clone came up a few times. This sequence joins TRBV27 and TRBJ2-5; D possibly corresponds to TRBD1 (5 bases). The CDR3 spans 11 residues. Germline V gene sequence: CDR1 MNHEY, CDR2 SMNVEV (reference sequence). V was cut by 8 bases and J by 4 bases, with 8 bases left in between. The CDR3 DNA reads TGTGCCAGCCTAGACAGAGAGACCCAGTACTTC. It codes for CASLDRETQYF.

The chain is built from TRBV19 and TRBJ2-3; no clear D gene. Germline CDR1 is LNHDA and CDR2 is SQIVND (reference sequence). The V end was cut by 3 bases, the J end by 3 bases, with 7 bases between. CDR3 length equals 13 residues. The CDR3 sequence: CASSIGLTDTQYF. Written as DNA, the CDR3 is TGTGCCAGTAGTATCGGGTTGACAGATACGCAGTATTTT.

The chain combines TRBV10-3 with TRBJ1-5; 8 bases are shared with TRBD1. From germline, CDR1 is ENHRY and CDR2 SYGVKD. Germline trimming cut 0 bases from V and 4 bases from J; bases unmatched to any gene: 2. The CDR3 covers 15 residues. The CDR3 reads CAISESDRANQPQHF. DNA of the CDR3: TGTGCCATCAGTGAGTCGGACAGGGCAAATCAGCCCCAGCATTTT.

The J gene is TRBJ2-3, the V gene TRBV19; 9 positions match TRBD1. CDR3 size: 14 residues. V trimming: 4 bases; J trimming: 6 bases; junction bases outside the gene matches: 5. Germline lookup yields CDR1 LNHDA and CDR2 SQIVND (reference sequence). In DNA, the CDR3 is TGTGCCAGTAGTACCGGGACAGGGTACGATACGCAGTATTTT. Translated, it gives CASSTGTGYDTQYF.

CDR3 bases: TGTGCCAGCAGTTTAGCAGGACCTACCTACGAGCAGTACTTC. Protein product: CASSLAGPTYEQYF. The chain uses TRBV27 and TRBJ2-7; D is ambiguous. Germline V CDR1 and CDR2: MNHEY, SMNVEV (reference sequence). Trimming pared 2 bases from V and 2 bases from J, leaving 10 bases between. The CDR3 runs to 14 residues.

This chain links TRBV29-1 with TRBJ2-7, with D perhaps assigned TRBD1 or TRBD2 (5 bases each). Germline V lookup: CDR1 SQVTM, CDR2 ANQGSEA. CDR3 size: 14 residues. The ends were cut back, 0 bases at V and 6 bases at J, with 15 bases in the middle. Here the CDR3 reads CSVEDSRDGGEQYF. Written as DNA, the CDR3 is TGCAGCGTTGAAGACAGCAGGGACGGTGGCGAGCAGTACTTC.

This chain connects TRBV14 to TRBJ2-7; unclear D gene. The CDR3 spans 12 residues. CDR1 is SGHDN and CDR2 is FVKESK in the germline V gene. Trimming removed 3 bases from V and 2 bases from J, with 5 bases in between. The CDR3 region has the DNA TGTGCCAGCAGCCACCTGACCTACGAGCAGTACTTC. Translated: CASSHLTYEQYF.

This chain uses TRBV9 with TRBJ2-5; 8 nucleotides align to TRBD1. The junction had 6 bases not matched to a gene; V was cut back by 4 bases and J by 1 base. The CDR3 extends over 15 amino acids. The germline gives CDR1 SGDLS, CDR2 YYNGEE. DNA of the CDR3: TGTGCCAGCAGCCCCCCTACAGGGGGCCAAGAGACCCAGTACTTC. Translation gives CASSPPTGGQETQYF.

The CDR3 DNA follows: TGTGCCAGCAGCTTGTCGCGGAAAGCCAACAATGAGCAGTTCTTC. This sequence encodes CASSLSRKANNEQFF. V and J are TRBV5-6 and TRBJ2-1; D remains unclear. V was trimmed by 1 base and J by 5 bases, leaving 13 bases between them. CDR1 SGHDT and CDR2 YYEEEE come from the germline V gene. The CDR3 spans 15 residues.

J is TRBJ2-1 and V is TRBV7-8; 11 nucleotides align to TRBD2. The CDR3 runs 18 residues. Germline-derived CDR1 and CDR2 are SGHVS and FQNEAQ. The trim removed 1 base at V and 3 bases at J, leaving 8 bases unmatched. CDR3 protein: CASSLVLAGAPIYNEQFF. Here the CDR3 DNA reads TGTGCCAGCAGCTTAGTACTAGCGGGGGCACCGATCTACAATGAGCAGTTCTTC.

The genes are TRBV7-8 and TRBJ2-7; D uncertain. V was trimmed by 5 bases and J by 2 bases, leaving 16 bases between them. The CDR3 extends over 15 amino acids. The germline V gene has CDR1 SGHVS and CDR2 FQNEAQ. The CDR3 loop is CASSPRIGIAYEQYF. In DNA form, the CDR3 reads TGTGCCAGCAGCCCTCGAATTGGGATAGCCTACGAGCAGTACTTC.

This clone was recorded a few times. This chain joins TRBV29-1 and TRBJ1-2; TRBD1 aligns across 8 bases. Unmatched junction bases numbered 12, after V lost 4 bases and J lost 5 bases. From germline, CDR1 is SQVTM and CDR2 ANQGSEA. This CDR3 has 15 amino acids. The CDR3 here is CSVVFNRDRSYGYTF. The CDR3 nucleotides read TGCAGCGTTGTTTTTAACCGGGACAGGTCTTATGGCTACACCTTC.

The J gene is TRBJ2-2, the V gene TRBV27, with 8 bases aligning to TRBD2. V dropped 3 bases and J dropped 9; count of bases not matched to a gene: 12. The length of the CDR3 is 16 residues. Germline CDR1 and CDR2: MNHEY and SMNVEV (reference sequence). The CDR3 is CASSFSSGEVHRELFF. The DNA of the CDR3 is TGTGCCAGCAGTTTTAGTAGCGGGGAGGTACACCGGGAGCTGTTTTTT.

This chain joins TRBV30 and TRBJ1-2, with TRBD1 matching 7 bases. Per the germline V gene, CDR1 is GTSNPN and CDR2 is SVGIG (reference sequence). This CDR3 is built from 17 residues. Trimming took 4 bases from V and 4 from J; bases not matched to a gene: 18. The DNA of the CDR3 is TGTGCCTGGAAATCTCTGGGACAGCTAACTACCACCTATGGCTACACCTTC. Its translation is CAWKSLGQLTTTYGYTF.

The chain has TRBV7-2 and TRBJ2-7, with 7 bases aligning to TRBD2. CDR3 length: 15 amino acids. J gave up 2 bases and V 1 base, and 5 bases lay outside the gene matches. Looked up from germline, CDR1 is SGHTA and CDR2 is FQGNSA. This CDR3 is CASSLGWGGTYEQYF. CDR3 coding DNA: TGTGCCAGCAGCTTAGGATGGGGGGGGACCTACGAGCAGTACTTC.

The V call is TRBV9, the J call TRBJ1-2, with D possibly TRBD1 on 6 matching bases. The germline V and J ends were trimmed by 0 bases and 2 bases, with 17 bases remaining between them. Germline V gives CDR1 SGDLS, CDR2 YYNGEE. This CDR3 has 17 amino acids. CDR3 loop: CASSVETGPRRNYGYTF. For the CDR3, the DNA is TGTGCCAGCAGCGTAGAAACAGGGCCGAGGAGGAACTATGGCTACACCTTC.

J is TRBJ2-7 and V is TRBV19; no clear D gene. Germline CDR1 reads LNHDA; CDR2 reads SQIVND (reference sequence). This CDR3 is 13 amino acids long. Trimming cost V 9 bases and J 0 bases, with 12 bases left between them. In DNA, the CDR3 is TGTGCCAGCAGACCCCGAGGCTCCTACGAGCAGTACTTC. It encodes CASRPRGSYEQYF. Variable domain in full (rest from reference TRBV19 and TRBJ2-7): DGGITQSPKYLFRKEGQNVTLSCEQNLNHDAMYWYRQDPGQGLRLIYYSQIVNDFQKGDIAEGYSVSREKKESFPLTVTSAQKNPTAFYLCASRPRGSYEQYFGPGTRLTVT.

The chain couples TRBV11-2 to TRBJ2-1; tentative D call: TRBD1 (6 bases). V gave up 5 bases and J gave up 9 bases, with 11 bases separating them. Germline CDR1 reads SGHAT; CDR2 reads FQNNGV. The CDR3 runs 12 residues. CDR3 sequence reads: CASSPRGSEQFF. CDR3 nucleotides: TGTGCCAGCAGCCCCAGGGGATCTGAGCAGTTCTTC. The whole variable domain, remainder taken from reference TRBV11-2 and TRBJ2-1, is EAGVAQSPRYKIIEKRQSVAFWCNPISGHATLYWYQQILGQGPKLLIQFQNNGVVDDSQLPKDRFSAERLKGVDSTLKIQPAKLEDSAVYLCASSPRGSEQFFGPGTRLTVL.

This rearrangement joins TRBV11-2 to TRBJ1-1; the D is unclear. Trimming took off 2 bases at V and 8 bases at J, with 12 bases between the two ends. Germline-derived CDR1 and CDR2 are SGHAT and FQNNGV. This CDR3 contains 13 residues. CDR3 sequence: CASSLSGSREAFF. CDR3 coding DNA: TGTGCCAGCAGCTTATCCGGGAGTCGAGAAGCTTTCTTT.

The table lists this clone with a few counts. The chain carries TRBV13 and TRBJ1-1, with a possible D match to TRBD1 (5 bases). This CDR3 region has 14 residues. Germline assignment: CDR1 PRHDT and CDR2 FYEKMQ (reference sequence). V was pared by 5 bases and J by 2 bases, with 12 bases between. CDR3 DNA: TGTGCCAGCAGCGCCAGACAGAGAAACACTGAAGCTTTCTTT. Protein sequence: CASSARQRNTEAFF.

The genes are TRBV9 and TRBJ2-2, with TRBD1 as a possible D gene (5 bases). CDR1 SGDLS and CDR2 YYNGEE come from the germline V gene. CDR3 length: 14 amino acids. Trimming removed 4 bases at V and 6 bases at J, with 13 bases between. As DNA, the CDR3 is TGTGCCAGCAGCCCCGTTTTGGGGCCCGGGGAGCTGTTTTTT. Its translation is CASSPVLGPGELFF.

This clone was picked up a small number of times. The chain recombines TRBV5-4 with TRBJ2-1; 12 positions agree with TRBD2. The CDR3 consists of 15 residues. J lost 6 bases, V lost 4 bases, and 5 bases had no gene match. Germline CDR1 and CDR2: SGHNT and YYREEE (reference sequence). CDR3 coding DNA: TGTGCCAGCAGCGGTACTAGCGGGGGGTTCAATGAGCAGTTCTTC. Translation: CASSGTSGGFNEQFF. The full variable domain, in which reference TRBV5-4 and TRBJ2-1 provide the parts outside the CDR3, is ETGVTQSPTHLIKTRGQQVTLRCSSQSGHNTVSWYQQALGQGPQFIFQYYREEENGRGNFPPRFSGLQFPNYSSELNVNALELDDSALYLCASSGTSGGFNEQFFGPGTRLTVL.

A few counts support this clone. The gene calls are TRBV19 and TRBJ2-1; 13 bases map to TRBD2. The CDR3 totals 15 residues. V gave up 9 bases and J gave up 9 bases; unmatched junction bases: 11. Germline CDR1 LNHDA, CDR2 SQIVND (reference sequence). CDR3 coding DNA: TGTGCCAGCGGACTAGCGGGGGCCTTATGGATTGAGCAGTTCTTC. Encoded protein: CASGLAGALWIEQFF.

A single count supports this clone. This chain joins TRBV7-9 and TRBJ1-6; 7 positions agree with TRBD1. The trim removed 0 bases at V and 12 bases at J, leaving 11 bases unmatched. The CDR3 loop spans 16 amino acids. The germline V gene has CDR1 SEHNR and CDR2 FQNEAQ (reference sequence). CDR3 in DNA: TGTGCCAGCAGCTTAGCGCGGGAGGGGGCCGGGGGACCCCTCCACTTT. Amino acid sequence: CASSLAREGAGGPLHF.

In its sample, this clone was seen a few times. The chain employs TRBV19 and TRBJ2-1; unclear D gene. V was shortened by 3 bases and J by 6 bases, with 9 bases between the two germline ends. The CDR3 runs 13 residues. Germline V lookup: CDR1 LNHDA, CDR2 SQIVND (reference sequence). CDR3 nucleotides: TGTGCCAGTAGTATCGGTTACAGCAATGAGCAGTTCTTC. This gives the protein CASSIGYSNEQFF.

J is TRBJ2-1 and V is TRBV13, with D unclear. Between the trimmed V and J ends, which lost 1 base and 6 bases, there was a span of 7 bases. Germline lookup yields CDR1 PRHDT and CDR2 FYEKMQ (reference sequence). The CDR3 loop spans 13 amino acids. The chain's CDR3 is CASSLVGVNEQFF. The CDR3 DNA sequence: TGTGCCAGCAGCTTAGTTGGGGTCAATGAGCAGTTCTTC.